The 15 T cell receptor beta chains listed next were all sequenced from one sample in a study of healthy donors' naive CD4 and CD8 T cells. Each TCR library used around 500 ng of total RNA and a linear amplification protocol. TCRdb itself ran the reads through MiXCR, one entry per CDR3 protein. This sample has about 180,000 distinct CDR3 sequences; around three quarters occur once, and the top ten carry roughly 2.4%. Sequencing was carried out using naive CD4+ and CD8+ T cells sorted from blood, pooled from several donors. The source is a pool of human donors in good health; the sample pools cells from several healthy donors.

This sequence joins TRBV6-6 and TRBJ2-5, with D perhaps TRBD2 (6 bases). The V gene lost 6 bases and the J gene lost 5 bases, with 16 bases spanning the gap. Per the germline V gene, CDR1 is MNHNY and CDR2 is SVGAGI (reference sequence). The CDR3 length is 14 residues. The DNA for the CDR3 is TGTGCCAGCAGCCCCGGGGCTCGGGGGGAGACCCAGTACTTC. Its protein product is CASSPGARGETQYF.

This chain uses TRBV27 with TRBJ1-5; 8 positions match TRBD1. Trimming cost V 3 bases and J 2 bases; bases outside gene matches: 6. The germline V gene encodes CDR1 MNHEY and CDR2 SMNVEV (reference sequence). CDR3 length equals 16 residues. The CDR3 coding sequence is TGTGCCAGCAGTTTTTCAGGGGGCATTGGCAATCAGCCCCAGCATTTT. This gives the protein CASSFSGGIGNQPQHF.

The V call is TRBV19, the J call TRBJ1-1; possibly TRBD1 for D (5 bases). The CDR3 is made up of 12 amino acids. The germline V and J ends were trimmed by 3 bases and 5 bases, with 7 bases remaining between them. Germline loops: CDR1 LNHDA, CDR2 SQIVND (reference sequence). The CDR3 region has the DNA TGTGCCAGTAGTATGGGGCGGACTGAAGCTTTCTTT. It codes for CASSMGRTEAFF.

The chain uses TRBV20-1 and TRBJ1-5; no clear D gene. V shed 0 bases and J shed 12 bases, with 12 bases lying between them. Germline V CDR1 and CDR2: DFQATT, SNEGSKA (reference sequence). The CDR3 sequence is 12 residues long. The CDR3 sequence is CSAREGRANQHF. CDR3 sequence (DNA): TGCAGTGCTAGAGAGGGGAGGGCCAACCAGCATTTT.

J is TRBJ2-1 and V is TRBV29-1; D gene ambiguous. The CDR3 runs 16 residues. Between the trimmed V and J ends, which lost 6 bases and 0 bases, there was a span of 18 bases. Germline loops: CDR1 SQVTM, CDR2 ANQGSEA. CDR3 in amino acids: CSVFSPAKSSYNEQFF. The CDR3 DNA follows: TGCAGCGTCTTTTCCCCGGCGAAGAGCTCCTACAATGAGCAGTTCTTC.

V usage is TRBV29-1 and J usage is TRBJ2-3, with D tentatively TRBD2 (7 bases). Germline CDR1 SQVTM, CDR2 ANQGSEA. CDR3 length: 13 amino acids. The V end lost 3 bases, the J end lost 3 bases, and 10 bases lay between the germline ends. CDR3 protein: CSVDRGGTDTQYF. The DNA of the CDR3 is TGCAGCGTTGACAGGGGAGGGACAGATACGCAGTATTTT.

The V and J genes are TRBV27 and TRBJ1-6, with a possible D match to TRBD1 (6 bases). The CDR3 loop spans 14 amino acids. CDR1 MNHEY and CDR2 SMNVEV come from the germline V gene (reference sequence). V lost 4 bases and J 7 bases, leaving 11 bases between the germline ends. The CDR3 DNA reads as TGTGCCAGCAGTTCCCTCGACAGGAATTCACCCCTCCACTTT. Translation: CASSSLDRNSPLHF.

The gene calls are TRBV29-1 and TRBJ1-1; TRBD1 aligns across 7 bases. Unmatched junction bases numbered 5, after V lost 6 bases and J lost 1 base. The CDR3 spans 13 residues. From germline, CDR1 is SQVTM and CDR2 ANQGSEA. CDR3 sequence (DNA): TGCAGCGTGGACCGGACAGGGAACACTGAAGCTTTCTTT. It codes for CSVDRTGNTEAFF.

This chain links TRBV4-1 with TRBJ1-1; 9 bases match TRBD1. The CDR3 totals 15 residues. The J segment lost 1 base and the V segment lost 6 bases, leaving 6 bases of the junction unmatched. Germline CDR1 and CDR2: MGHRA and YSYEKL. CDR3 sequence: CASREKQGANTEAFF. The CDR3 nucleotides read TGCGCCAGCAGGGAAAAACAGGGGGCGAACACTGAAGCTTTCTTT.

This chain links TRBV6-5 with TRBJ1-2, with TRBD1 identical over 8 bases. Germline V gives CDR1 MNHEY, CDR2 SVGAGI. The CDR3 has 14 residues. Trimming took 4 bases from V and 6 from J; bases not matched to a gene: 7. The CDR3 loop reads CASSSGQGGNGYTF. CDR3 nucleotide sequence: TGTGCCAGCAGTTCCGGACAGGGTGGAAATGGCTACACCTTC.

V gene TRBV18 combines with J gene TRBJ1-1, with a tentative D call TRBD1 (6 bases). CDR3 length: 15 residues. Germline assignment: CDR1 KGHSH and CDR2 LQKENI. Trimming left V 9 bases short and J 6 bases short, with 23 bases between. The CDR3 is CASSFKGVGTAEAFF. DNA for the CDR3: TGTGCCAGTTCCTTCAAGGGGGTAGGAACTGCTGAAGCTTTCTTT.

This clonotype was seen once. This rearrangement joins TRBV28 to TRBJ1-5, with a possible D match to TRBD1 (6 bases). Per germline, CDR1 MDHEN and CDR2 SYDVKM. This CDR3 is built from 14 residues. The V and J ends lost 6 bases and 4 bases respectively, with 13 bases between them. DNA for the CDR3: TGTGCCAGCAGATCCACAGGGATTAATCAGCCCCAGCATTTT. Its protein product is CASRSTGINQPQHF.

The chain links TRBV15 to TRBJ1-1; D unresolved. Trimming took 0 bases from V and 5 from J, leaving 10 bases between them. Germline V gene sequence: CDR1 LNHNV, CDR2 YYDKDF (reference sequence). The CDR3 is 14 amino acids. The CDR3, as DNA: TGTGCCACCAGCAGAGATCCGTCGGGGACTGAAGCTTTCTTT. Encoded protein: CATSRDPSGTEAFF. The variable domain in full, with the rest retrieved from reference TRBV15 and TRBJ1-1, is DAMVIQNPRYQVTQFGKPVTLSCSQTLNHNVMYWYQQKSSQAPKLLFHYYDKDFNNEADTPDNFQSRRPNTSFCFLDIRSPGLGDTAMYLCATSRDPSGTEAFFGQGTRLTVV.

This clonotype has a handful of counts. V usage is TRBV30 and J usage is TRBJ1-5; D is uncertain. V was trimmed by 0 bases and J by 6 bases, leaving 12 bases between them. The germline gives CDR1 GTSNPN, CDR2 SVGIG (reference sequence). CDR3 length: 14 amino acids. CDR3 DNA sequence: TGTGCCTGGAGTGTAACGGCAGGCGGTCAGCCCCAGCATTTT. It is translated as CAWSVTAGGQPQHF.

This clonotype was seen only a few times. V gene TRBV11-2 combines with J gene TRBJ1-2; weak D call: TRBD1 (5 bases). With 1 base removed from V and 6 bases from J, the gap between germline ends came to 15 bases. CDR1 and CDR2 from the germline V gene are SGHAT and FQNNGV. The CDR3 spans 15 residues. CDR3 DNA: TGTGCCAGCAGCTTAGCCGTGGCGGGGGTTGATGGCTACACCTTC. Protein sequence: CASSLAVAGVDGYTF.